Listed below are T cell receptor beta chains from one sample, sequenced in a study of T cell repertoires in cytomegalovirus infection. Each CDR3 protein is one row after TCRdb ran MiXCR on the reads. The repertoire consists of a few hundred thousand distinct CDR3 sequences, with about a quarter occurring once and the leading ten covering approximately 13%. The specimen sequenced was PBMCs. Source of these receptors: a human donor in good health (CMV status not recorded). Some clones in this sample may be carry-over from other donors' samples. Both conserved end residues are part of each CDR3.

j_call: TRBJ2-5
v_call: TRBV7-7
cdr3_aa: CASSTGTARETQYF

j_call: TRBJ2-3
v_call: TRBV7-9
cdr3_aa: CASRHKLATPPWGTDTQYF

j_call: TRBJ2-4
v_call: TRBV7-2
cdr3_aa: CASSLSLAKNIQYF

j_call: TRBJ1-2
v_call: TRBV7-2
cdr3_aa: CASSKDRDGYTF

j_call: TRBJ2-7
v_call: TRBV19
cdr3_aa: CASSIFGGPYEQYF

j_call: TRBJ2-2
v_call: TRBV7-2
cdr3_aa: CASSATSRELFF

j_call: TRBJ2-2
v_call: TRBV9
cdr3_aa: CASSVGGKTVNTGELFF

j_call: TRBJ2-5
v_call: TRBV7-2
cdr3_aa: CASSRGTGGETQYF

j_call: TRBJ1-2
v_call: TRBV6-1
cdr3_aa: CASRGTGAGWGYTF

j_call: TRBJ1-1
v_call: TRBV2
cdr3_aa: CASERENTEAFF

j_call: TRBJ1-2
v_call: TRBV4-3
cdr3_aa: CASSQEWRGGVEYGYTF

j_call: TRBJ2-1
v_call: TRBV10-3
cdr3_aa: CAISVGTGYDEQFF

j_call: TRBJ1-2
v_call: TRBV12-3/TRBV12-4
cdr3_aa: CASMAGGRGYTF

j_call: TRBJ2-3
v_call: TRBV12-3/TRBV12-4
cdr3_aa: CASSLALEGTQYF

j_call: TRBJ2-1
v_call: TRBV7-2
cdr3_aa: CASSLYRGNEQFF

j_call: TRBJ2-5
v_call: TRBV29-1
cdr3_aa: CSVEEQQETQYF

j_call: TRBJ2-7
v_call: TRBV7-2
cdr3_aa: CASSFGRKPHEQYF

j_call: TRBJ1-5
v_call: TRBV27
cdr3_aa: CASSLSPRVGNQPQHF

j_call: TRBJ2-3
v_call: TRBV28
cdr3_aa: CASSTTGFTDTQYF

j_call: TRBJ2-3
v_call: TRBV20-1
cdr3_aa: CSAGIAGGTDTQYF

j_call: TRBJ2-5
v_call: TRBV7-9
cdr3_aa: CTSSKTETQYF

j_call: TRBJ2-1
v_call: TRBV24-1
cdr3_aa: CATSAGGKDEQFF

j_call: TRBJ1-2
v_call: TRBV4-2
cdr3_aa: CASSQDLEHTGQTGYGYTF

j_call: TRBJ2-2
v_call: TRBV6-2/TRBV6-3
cdr3_aa: CATAARANTGELFF

j_call: TRBJ1-3
v_call: TRBV12-3/TRBV12-4
cdr3_aa: CATSGRSSGNTIYF

j_call: TRBJ1-5
v_call: TRBV20-1
cdr3_aa: CSAREAGGQPQHF

j_call: TRBJ2-1
v_call: TRBV11-2
cdr3_aa: CASSLPREPSYNEQFF

j_call: TRBJ2-3
v_call: TRBV18
cdr3_aa: CASSPRSSGNADTQYF

j_call: TRBJ2-1
v_call: TRBV20-1
cdr3_aa: CSATGLDNYNEQFF

j_call: TRBJ2-1
v_call: TRBV7-2
cdr3_aa: CASSSRTGTSGIHEQFF

j_call: TRBJ2-1
v_call: TRBV19
cdr3_aa: CASSIGGRGTSGRNEQFF

j_call: TRBJ2-1
v_call: TRBV28
cdr3_aa: CASSLDSVTYNEQFF

j_call: TRBJ2-3
v_call: TRBV20-1
cdr3_aa: CSMSGAIMGTDTQYF

j_call: TRBJ2-3
v_call: TRBV7-9
cdr3_aa: CASSYRWLGVADTQYF

j_call: TRBJ1-6
v_call: TRBV7-6
cdr3_aa: CASSPDRGDNSPLHF

j_call: TRBJ2-1
v_call: TRBV5-1
cdr3_aa: CASSYEIRDEQFF

j_call: TRBJ2-1
v_call: TRBV15
cdr3_aa: CATSRQPMSSYNEQFF